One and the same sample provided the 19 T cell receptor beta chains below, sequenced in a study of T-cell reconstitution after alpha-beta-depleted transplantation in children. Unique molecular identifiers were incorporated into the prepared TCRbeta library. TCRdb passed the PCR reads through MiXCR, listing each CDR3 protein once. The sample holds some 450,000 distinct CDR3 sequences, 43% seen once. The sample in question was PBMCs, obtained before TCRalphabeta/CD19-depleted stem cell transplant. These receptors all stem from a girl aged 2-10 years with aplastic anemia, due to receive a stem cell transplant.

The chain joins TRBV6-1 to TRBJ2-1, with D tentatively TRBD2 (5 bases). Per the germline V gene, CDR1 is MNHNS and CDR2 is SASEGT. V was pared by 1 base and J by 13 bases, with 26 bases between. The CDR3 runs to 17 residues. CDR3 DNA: TGTGCCAGCAGTGAAGGGCGGGTGTCCTCCTATGCCCTCGTACAGTTCTTC. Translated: CASSEGRVSSYALVQFF.

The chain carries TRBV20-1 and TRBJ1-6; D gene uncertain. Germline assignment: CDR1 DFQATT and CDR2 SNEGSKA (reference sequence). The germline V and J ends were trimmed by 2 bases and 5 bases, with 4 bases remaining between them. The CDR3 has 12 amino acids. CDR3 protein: CSARTNNSPLHF. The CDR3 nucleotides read TGCAGTGCTAGAACTAATAATTCACCCCTCCACTTT.

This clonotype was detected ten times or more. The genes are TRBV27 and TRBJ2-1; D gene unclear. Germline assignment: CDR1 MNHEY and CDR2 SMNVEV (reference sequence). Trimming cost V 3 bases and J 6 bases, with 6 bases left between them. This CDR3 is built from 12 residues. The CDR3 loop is CASSLLGNEQFF. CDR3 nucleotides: TGTGCCAGCAGTTTGTTGGGCAATGAGCAGTTCTTC.

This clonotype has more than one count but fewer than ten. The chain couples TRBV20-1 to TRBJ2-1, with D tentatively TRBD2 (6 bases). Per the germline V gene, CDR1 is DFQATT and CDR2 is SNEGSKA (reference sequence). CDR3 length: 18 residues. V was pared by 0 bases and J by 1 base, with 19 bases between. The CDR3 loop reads CSARDTSTSLGSYNEQFF. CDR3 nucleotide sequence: TGCAGTGCTAGAGATACCTCCACTAGCCTAGGGTCCTACAATGAGCAGTTCTTC.

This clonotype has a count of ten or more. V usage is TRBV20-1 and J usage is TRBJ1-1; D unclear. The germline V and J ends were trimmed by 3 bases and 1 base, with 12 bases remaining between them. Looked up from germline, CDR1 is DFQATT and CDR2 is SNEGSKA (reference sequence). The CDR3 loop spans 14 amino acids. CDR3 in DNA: TGCAGTGCTAGGGGCGCAATTCCGAACACTGAAGCTTTCTTT. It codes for CSARGAIPNTEAFF.

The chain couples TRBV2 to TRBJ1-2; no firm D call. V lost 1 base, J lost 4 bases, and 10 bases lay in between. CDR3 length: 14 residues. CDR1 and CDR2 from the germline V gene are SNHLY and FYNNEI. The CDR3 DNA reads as TGTGCCAGCAGTGAAGTTCCAAGCTTCTATGGCTACACCTTC. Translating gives CASSEVPSFYGYTF.

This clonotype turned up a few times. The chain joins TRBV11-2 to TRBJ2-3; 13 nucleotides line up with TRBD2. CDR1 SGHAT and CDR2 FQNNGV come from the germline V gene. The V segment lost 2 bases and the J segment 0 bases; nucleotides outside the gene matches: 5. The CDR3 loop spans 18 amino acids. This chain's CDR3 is CASSLSGTSGTSTDTQYF. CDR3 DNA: TGTGCCAGCAGCTTATCCGGGACTAGCGGGACAAGCACAGATACGCAGTATTTT. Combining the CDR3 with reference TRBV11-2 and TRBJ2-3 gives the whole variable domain EAGVAQSPRYKIIEKRQSVAFWCNPISGHATLYWYQQILGQGPKLLIQFQNNGVVDDSQLPKDRFSAERLKGVDSTLKIQPAKLEDSAVYLCASSLSGTSGTSTDTQYFGPGTRLTVL.

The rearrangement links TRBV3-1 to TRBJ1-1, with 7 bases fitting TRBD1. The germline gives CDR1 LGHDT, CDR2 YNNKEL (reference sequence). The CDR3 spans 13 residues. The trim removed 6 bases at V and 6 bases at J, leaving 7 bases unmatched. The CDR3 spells CASRKQGLSEAFF. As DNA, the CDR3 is TGTGCCAGCAGAAAACAGGGGCTCTCTGAAGCTTTCTTT.

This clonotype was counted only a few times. The CDR3 loop is CASSQDGTSGFRETQYF. In DNA form, the CDR3 reads TGCGCCAGCAGCCAAGACGGGACTAGCGGGTTTCGAGAGACCCAGTACTTC. The chain couples TRBV4-1 to TRBJ2-5; 12 positions match TRBD2. CDR3 length: 17 amino acids. V lost 0 bases to trimming and J lost 4 bases; unmatched junction nucleotides: 6. CDR1 is MGHRA, CDR2 YSYEKL, per germline.

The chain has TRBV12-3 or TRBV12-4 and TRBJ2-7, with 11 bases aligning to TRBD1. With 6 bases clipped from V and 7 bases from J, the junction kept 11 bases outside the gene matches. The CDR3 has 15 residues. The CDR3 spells CASSQGTGGKREQYF. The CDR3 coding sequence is TGTGCCAGCAGCCAAGGGACAGGGGGAAAGAGGGAGCAGTACTTC.

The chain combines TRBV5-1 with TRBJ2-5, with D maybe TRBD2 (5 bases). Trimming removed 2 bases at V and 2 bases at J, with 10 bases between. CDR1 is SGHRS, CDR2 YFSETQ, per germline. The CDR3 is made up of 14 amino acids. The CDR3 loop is CASSLAVYQETQYF. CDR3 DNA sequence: TGCGCCAGCAGCTTAGCGGTGTATCAAGAGACCCAGTACTTC. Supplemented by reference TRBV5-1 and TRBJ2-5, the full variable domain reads KAGVTQTPRYLIKTRGQQVTLSCSPISGHRSVSWYQQTPGQGLQFLFEYFSETQRNKGNFPGRFSGRQFSNSRSEMNVSTLELGDSALYLCASSLAVYQETQYFGPGTRLLVL.

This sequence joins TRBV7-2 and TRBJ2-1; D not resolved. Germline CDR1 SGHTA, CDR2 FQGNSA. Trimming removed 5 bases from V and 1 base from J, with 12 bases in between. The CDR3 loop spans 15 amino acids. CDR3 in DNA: TGTGCCAGCAGCAAAGAAAGGCAATCCTACAATGAGCAGTTCTTC. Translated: CASSKERQSYNEQFF.

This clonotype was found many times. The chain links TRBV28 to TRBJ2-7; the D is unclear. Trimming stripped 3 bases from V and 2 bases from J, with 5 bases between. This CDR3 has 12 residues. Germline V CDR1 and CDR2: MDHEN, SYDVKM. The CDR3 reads CASSFRPYEQYF. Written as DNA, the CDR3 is TGTGCCAGCAGTTTTCGGCCCTACGAGCAGTACTTC.

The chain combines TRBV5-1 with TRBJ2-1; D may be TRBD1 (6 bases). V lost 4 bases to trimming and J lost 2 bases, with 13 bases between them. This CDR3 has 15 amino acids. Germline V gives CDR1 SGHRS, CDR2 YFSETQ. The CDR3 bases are TGCGCCAGCAGCGCGTACAGGGATGCCTACAATGAGCAGTTCTTC. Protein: CASSAYRDAYNEQFF.

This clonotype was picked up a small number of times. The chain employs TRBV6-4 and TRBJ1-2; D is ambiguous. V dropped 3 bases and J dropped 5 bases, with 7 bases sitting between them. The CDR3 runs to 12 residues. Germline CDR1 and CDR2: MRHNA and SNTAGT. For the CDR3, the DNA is TGTGCCAGCAGTGATGAAGCGTATGGCTACACCTTC. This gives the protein CASSDEAYGYTF.

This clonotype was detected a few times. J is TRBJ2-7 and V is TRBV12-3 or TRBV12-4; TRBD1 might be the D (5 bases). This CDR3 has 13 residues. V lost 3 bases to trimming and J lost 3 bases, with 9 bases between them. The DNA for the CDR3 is TGTGCCAGCAGTTTTCAGGGTGGCTACGAGCAGTACTTC. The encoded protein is CASSFQGGYEQYF.

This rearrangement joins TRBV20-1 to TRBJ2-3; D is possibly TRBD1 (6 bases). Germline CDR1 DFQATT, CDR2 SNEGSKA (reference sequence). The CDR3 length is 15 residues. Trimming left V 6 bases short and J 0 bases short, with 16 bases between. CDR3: CSATQGITSTDTQYF. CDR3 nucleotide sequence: TGCAGTGCCACGCAGGGGATTACTAGCACAGATACGCAGTATTTT.

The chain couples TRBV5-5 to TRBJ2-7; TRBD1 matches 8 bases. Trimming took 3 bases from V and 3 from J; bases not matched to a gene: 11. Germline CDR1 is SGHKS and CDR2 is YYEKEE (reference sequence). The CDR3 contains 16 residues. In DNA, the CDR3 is TGTGCCAGCAGCTCGAGGACAGGGAAGTTTGTCTACGAGCAGTACTTC. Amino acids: CASSSRTGKFVYEQYF.

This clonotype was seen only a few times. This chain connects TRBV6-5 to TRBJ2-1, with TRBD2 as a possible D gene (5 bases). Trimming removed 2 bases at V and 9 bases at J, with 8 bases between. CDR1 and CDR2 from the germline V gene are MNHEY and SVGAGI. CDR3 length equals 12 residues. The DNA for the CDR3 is TGTGCCAGCAGTTACGGGAGCTCTGAGCAGTTCTTC. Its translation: CASSYGSSEQFF.